The TCR beta chain under discussion was sequenced for a study of Ad26.COV2.S vaccination and SARS-CoV-2 variants. General study findings and limits: Spike-specific TCR breadth was greater after Ad26.COV2.S than placebo. The study found similar non-spike TCR breadth in vaccine and placebo recipients.

Clones were read by immunoSEQ multiplex PCR, and TCRdb kept only the in-frame ones, dropping some. The sample holds 300,000 to 450,000 clones, 92% seen once. The V end lost 1 base, the J end lost 4 bases, and 8 bases lay between the germline ends. The CDR3 length is 13 residues. Germline V CDR1 and CDR2: SGHRS, YFSETQ. With regard to this clone: The antigen is unknown.

The V call is TRBV5-1, the J call TRBJ2-5, with a tentative D call TRBD2 (5 bases). This receptor was identified in a human donor who had recovered from COVID-19. Sequenced material: peripheral blood, taken after recovery from COVID-19. The CDR3 sequence: CASSLFGVETQYF. DNA for the CDR3: TGCGCCAGCAGCTTGTTCGGGGTAGAGACCCAGTACTTC.